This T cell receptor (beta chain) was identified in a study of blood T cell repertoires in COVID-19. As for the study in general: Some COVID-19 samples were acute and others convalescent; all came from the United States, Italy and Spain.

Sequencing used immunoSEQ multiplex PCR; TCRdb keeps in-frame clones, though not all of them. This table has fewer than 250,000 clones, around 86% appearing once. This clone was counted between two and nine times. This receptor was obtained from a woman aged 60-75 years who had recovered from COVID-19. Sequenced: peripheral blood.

The CDR3 here is CASSFNRAGELFF. CDR3 bases: TGTGCCAGCAGTTTCAACCGCGCCGGGGAGCTGTTTTTT. The chain links TRBV12-3 or TRBV12-4 to TRBJ2-2; D gene uncertain. V dropped 3 bases and J dropped 6 bases, with 8 bases sitting between them. The CDR3 is 13 residues long.